A single sample is the source of the 15 T cell receptor beta chains below, sequenced in a study of T-cell reconstitution after alpha-beta-depleted transplantation in children (dated by TCRdb to about 2016). Library preparation was by PCR. Instrument on record: Illumina HiSeq 2500. To normalize quantification of the TCRbeta repertoire, the TCR libraries were built with molecular barcoding that relied on unique molecular identifiers. TCRdb took the public reads, trimmed them with fastp at Q25, ran MiXCR for clone calling and kept in-frame beta chains. Rows matching on CDR3 protein sequence are summarized as one entry with the most common DNA and genes. This sample gives about 980,000 distinct CDR3 sequences in total; less than 30% of them show up just once. The ten largest clones represent approximately 30% of the sample. The sample's treatment or condition label, in plain terms: allogeneic hematopoietic cell transplantation with graft depleted of TCRalphabeta T cells and CD19 B cells.

The sequencing here drew on PBMCs, mostly from graft donor cells, taken 360 days after TCRalphabeta/CD19-depleted stem cell transplant. Receptors were obtained from a boy under three years old who had a stem cell transplant for SCID, so the T cells may come from the graft donor.

This clonotype was counted between two and nine times. The chain recombines TRBV27 with TRBJ2-1, with TRBD1 as a possible D gene (5 bases). The CDR3 consists of 14 residues. Germline V gene data show CDR1 as MNHEY and CDR2 as SMNVEV (reference sequence). V was pared by 5 bases and J by 8 bases, with 16 bases between. CDR3 bases: TGTGCCAGCAGTCGGAGCAGGGCCGACGATGAGCAGTTCTTC. Translated: CASSRSRADDEQFF.

The chain recombines TRBV18 with TRBJ2-5, with 9 bases fitting TRBD1. The length of the CDR3 is 19 residues. The V segment lost 6 bases and the J segment 4 bases; nucleotides outside the gene matches: 21. Germline CDR1 is KGHSH and CDR2 is LQKENI. The CDR3 region is CASSLNLATGTGRGETQYF. CDR3 sequence (DNA): TGTGCCAGCTCTCTTAACCTAGCGACCGGGACAGGGAGAGGAGAGACCCAGTACTTC.

The J gene is TRBJ2-1, the V gene TRBV20-1; D is possibly TRBD1 or TRBD2 (5 bases each). The V gene's germline CDR1 is DFQATT and CDR2 SNEGSKA (reference sequence). V was pared by 1 base and J by 4 bases, with 11 bases between. This CDR3 has 14 residues. The CDR3 here is CSARVGTAYNEQFF. In nucleotides, the CDR3 is TGCAGTGCTAGAGTCGGGACCGCGTACAATGAGCAGTTCTTC.

The CDR3 region has the DNA TGTGCCCCGGGGGAGGCGGGCAATCAGCCCCAGCATTTT. Residues: CAPGEAGNQPQHF. The chain joins TRBV24-1 to TRBJ1-5; tentatively, D is TRBD1 (5 bases). Germline values: CDR1 KGHDR, CDR2 SFDVKD. CDR3 length equals 13 residues. The germline V and J ends were trimmed by 12 bases and 2 bases, with 13 bases remaining between them.

The V gene is TRBV20-1, the J gene TRBJ2-3; no definite D call. The CDR3 extends over 13 amino acids. CDR1 DFQATT and CDR2 SNEGSKA come from the germline V gene (reference sequence). Trimming stripped 6 bases from V and 4 bases from J, with 14 bases between. CDR3 residues: CSAPPLNPDTQYF. The CDR3, as DNA: TGCAGTGCGCCCCCCTTAAACCCAGATACGCAGTATTTT.

This clonotype has at least ten counts. This sequence joins TRBV10-1 and TRBJ2-2, with D possibly being TRBD1 or TRBD2 (6 bases each). V lost 2 bases and J lost 1, with 11 bases in between. This CDR3 is 16 amino acids long. Germline loops: CDR1 WNHNN, CDR2 SYGVQD (reference sequence). CDR3 protein: CASSEEGGRNTGELFF. Here the CDR3 DNA reads TGCGCCAGCAGTGAGGAGGGGGGTAGGAACACCGGGGAGCTGTTTTTT.

The genes are TRBV5-1 and TRBJ2-1; TRBD2 matches 8 bases. This CDR3 comprises 15 residues. Germline lookup yields CDR1 SGHRS and CDR2 YFSETQ. The V gene end was trimmed by 3 bases and the J gene end by 7 bases; junction bases not matched to a gene: 9. CDR3 loop: CASSSGGLAANEQFF. The CDR3 nucleotides are TGCGCCAGCAGCTCAGGTGGACTAGCCGCTAATGAGCAGTTCTTC.

This clonotype has a handful of counts. The chain has TRBV5-1 and TRBJ2-1; 8 positions match TRBD2. The CDR3 extends over 17 amino acids. Trimming cost V 2 bases and J 1 base; bases outside gene matches: 8. Looked up from germline, CDR1 is SGHRS and CDR2 is YFSETQ. Here the CDR3 reads CASSFSGERRSYNEQFF. CDR3 bases: TGCGCCAGCAGCTTTAGCGGGGAACGTCGTTCCTACAATGAGCAGTTCTTC.

In this sample, this clonotype turned up a few times. CDR3: CSVGGSINSPLHF. CDR3 bases: TGCAGCGTTGGGGGGTCCATAAATTCACCCCTCCACTTT. The J gene is TRBJ1-6, the V gene TRBV29-1; D perhaps matches TRBD1 (5 bases). The CDR3 consists of 13 residues. Between the trimmed V and J ends, which lost 4 bases and 7 bases, there was a span of 11 bases. Germline V lookup: CDR1 SQVTM, CDR2 ANQGSEA.

The sample holds a few counts of this clonotype. The chain couples TRBV4-3 to TRBJ2-7; TRBD2 matches at 7 bases. Unmatched junction bases numbered 13, after V lost 0 bases and J lost 2 bases. Germline V CDR1 and CDR2: LGHNA, YSLEER. The CDR3 loop spans 18 amino acids. The CDR3 protein is CASSQDMSVVAGAYEQYF. The CDR3 DNA is TGCGCCAGCAGCCAAGATATGTCAGTTGTGGCGGGGGCCTACGAGCAGTACTTC.

This clonotype was counted only a few times. The chain combines TRBV9 with TRBJ1-1; D ambiguous. Trimming left V 0 bases short and J 1 base short, with 7 bases between. The CDR3 sequence is 14 residues long. The germline gives CDR1 SGDLS, CDR2 YYNGEE. CDR3 DNA sequence: TGTGCCAGCAGCGTAGTCTCCGGGAACACTGAAGCTTTCTTT. Translation gives CASSVVSGNTEAFF.

This clonotype was observed a handful of times. The chain has TRBV6-5 and TRBJ2-1; D may be TRBD2 (5 bases). The CDR3 contains 17 residues. V lost 0 bases to trimming and J lost 6 bases, with 18 bases between them. Germline values: CDR1 MNHEY, CDR2 SVGAGI. CDR3 DNA sequence: TGTGCCAGCAGTTACTCGGAAACCCAGCGGTTTGTCAATGAGCAGTTCTTC. It translates to CASSYSETQRFVNEQFF.

This sequence joins TRBV12-3 or TRBV12-4 and TRBJ2-7; D perhaps matches TRBD1 (6 bases). V was trimmed by 5 bases and J by 0 bases, leaving 17 bases between them. The CDR3 loop spans 16 amino acids. The CDR3 DNA sequence: TGTGCCAGCAGTCTTGACAGGCTCACTAGCTCCTACGAGCAGTACTTC. Its protein product is CASSLDRLTSSYEQYF.

There are a few counts of this clonotype. The chain uses TRBV3-1 and TRBJ2-1, with TRBD2 matching over 12 bases. The germline CDR1 and CDR2 sequences are LGHDT and YNNKEL (reference sequence). The CDR3 runs 17 residues. With V trimmed by 4 bases and J by 9 bases, 13 bases remained unmatched. This chain's CDR3 is CASSPIGASGGACEQFF. CDR3 DNA sequence: TGTGCCAGCAGCCCCATCGGGGCTAGCGGGGGGGCATGTGAGCAGTTCTTC.

The CDR3: CASSPRPTLAGGYNEQFF. DNA for the CDR3: TGTGCCAGCAGCCCACGCCCCACCCTAGCGGGAGGCTACAATGAGCAGTTCTTC. This chain links TRBV7-3 with TRBJ2-1; 11 bases agree with TRBD2. The CDR3 consists of 18 residues. Trimming cost V 5 bases and J 3 bases; bases outside gene matches: 12. The V gene's germline CDR1 is SGHTA and CDR2 FQGTGA.